This T cell receptor (beta chain) came from a study of cytomegalovirus exposure and HLA in healthy donors. Study-wide background: HLA-typed donors were the source of roughly 80 million unique TCRs held in an early data release.

Healthy individuals who donated bone marrow served as the donors. In its sample, this clone was seen a few times. Its target is not known. Notes on the study in general: TCR beta V- and J-gene trimming, according to a later analysis, was linked to a missense DCLRE1C variant.

This PCR relied on a set of 60 Vbeta primers and 13 Jbeta primers. Profiling relied on immunoSEQ multiplex PCR, and the TCRdb table lists in-frame clones only, not all of them. The sample records around 150,000 clones, 75% to 80% being singletons. Germline assignment: CDR1 ENHRY and CDR2 SYGVKD. The V end lost 7 bases, the J end lost 1 base, and 16 bases lay between the germline ends. This CDR3 has 15 residues. The chain is built from TRBV10-3 and TRBJ1-2; D is possibly TRBD1 (5 bases). This clonotype was obtained from a man aged 45-60 years in good health and CMV-seropositive. The sequencing sample was made of PBMCs. The CDR3 DNA reads as TGTGCCATCACGGGGGGGGAGGGAGTTAACTATGGCTACACCTTC. This sequence encodes CAITGGEGVNYGYTF.